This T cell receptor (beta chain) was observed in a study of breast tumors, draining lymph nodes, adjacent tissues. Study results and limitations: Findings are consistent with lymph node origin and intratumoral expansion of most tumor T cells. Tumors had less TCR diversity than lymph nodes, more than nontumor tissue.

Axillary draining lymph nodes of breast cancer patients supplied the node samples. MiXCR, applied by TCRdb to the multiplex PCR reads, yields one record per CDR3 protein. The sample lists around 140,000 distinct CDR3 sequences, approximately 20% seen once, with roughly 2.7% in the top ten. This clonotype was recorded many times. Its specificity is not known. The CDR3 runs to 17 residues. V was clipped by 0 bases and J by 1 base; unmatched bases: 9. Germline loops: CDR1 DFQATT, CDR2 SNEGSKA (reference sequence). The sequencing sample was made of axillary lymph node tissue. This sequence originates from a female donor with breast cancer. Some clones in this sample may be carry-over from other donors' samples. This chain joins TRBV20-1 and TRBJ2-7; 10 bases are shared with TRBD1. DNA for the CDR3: TGCAGTGCTAGAGATAGTGAAGGGGGACAGGGGTCCTACGAGCAGTACTTC. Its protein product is CSARDSEGGQGSYEQYF.